By share, the clone carrying this T cell receptor beta chain counts as medium-sized. Its antigen is as yet unknown. This record belongs to a study of spatial heterogeneity in lung cancer. Study at large: The study consistently detected more beta-chain than alpha-chain sequences. In the raw reads, each unique TCR and UMI combination was present more than ten times on average.

TCRdb passed the 5' RACE reads through MiXCR, listing each CDR3 protein once. Counted here are 5,500 to 8,000 distinct CDR3 sequences, about 19% occurring once; the ten biggest clones make up roughly 18%. Trimming took 4 bases from V and 6 from J, leaving 14 bases between them. The CDR3 consists of 14 residues. Germline V CDR1 and CDR2: SGDLS, YYNGEE. Study-wide findings and caveats: The appearance of ubiquitous expanded tumor TCRs in blood was greater at resection than follow-up.

The time point is: sample taken at primary tumor resection. Extraction of whole RNA from tumor, nontumor lung or frozen PBMC preceded unsorted sequencing. Donors were some 72 untreated early-stage non-small cell lung cancer patients. The source is a female donor with early-stage non-small cell lung cancer. The V gene is TRBV9, the J gene TRBJ2-1; D remains ambiguous. The specimen was PBMCs, collected at surgery. CDR3 in amino acids: CASSPPLVTNEQFF. The CDR3 bases are TGTGCCAGCAGCCCCCCGTTGGTAACCAATGAGCAGTTCTTC.